The T cell receptor (beta chain) described here comes from a study of T cell changes during pregnancy in multiple sclerosis. Measured with immunoSEQ multiplex PCR; TCRdb has only the in-frame clones, and not every one. The repertoire holds roughly 100,000 clones, with roughly 90% as singletons. Germline V gene sequence: CDR1 LNHDA, CDR2 SQIVND (reference sequence). This CDR3 spans 15 amino acids. V was trimmed by 6 bases and J by 4 bases, leaving 18 bases between them. The TCR was taken from a female donor with multiple sclerosis, enrolled in a pregnancy study. The specimen comprised peripheral blood, sampled after pregnancy. The chain recombines TRBV19 with TRBJ1-1; TRBD1 is a possible D gene (6 bases). The CDR3 spells CASREQGWGSTEAFF. Here the CDR3 DNA reads TGTGCCAGTAGAGAACAGGGTTGGGGGAGCACTGAAGCTTTCTTT.